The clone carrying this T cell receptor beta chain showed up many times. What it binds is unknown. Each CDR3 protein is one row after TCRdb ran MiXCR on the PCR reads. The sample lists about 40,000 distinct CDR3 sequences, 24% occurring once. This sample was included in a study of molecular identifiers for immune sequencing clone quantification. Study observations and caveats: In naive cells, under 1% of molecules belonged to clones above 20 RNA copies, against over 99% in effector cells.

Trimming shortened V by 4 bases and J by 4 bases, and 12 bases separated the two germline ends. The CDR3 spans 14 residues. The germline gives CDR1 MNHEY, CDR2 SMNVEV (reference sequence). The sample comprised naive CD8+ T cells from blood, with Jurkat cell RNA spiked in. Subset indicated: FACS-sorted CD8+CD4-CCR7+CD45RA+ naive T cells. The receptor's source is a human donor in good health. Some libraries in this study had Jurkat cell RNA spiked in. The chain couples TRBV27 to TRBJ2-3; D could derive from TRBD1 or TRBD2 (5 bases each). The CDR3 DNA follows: TGTGCCAGCAGTTCGGCAGGGACCGCAGATACGCAGTATTTT. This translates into CASSSAGTADTQYF.